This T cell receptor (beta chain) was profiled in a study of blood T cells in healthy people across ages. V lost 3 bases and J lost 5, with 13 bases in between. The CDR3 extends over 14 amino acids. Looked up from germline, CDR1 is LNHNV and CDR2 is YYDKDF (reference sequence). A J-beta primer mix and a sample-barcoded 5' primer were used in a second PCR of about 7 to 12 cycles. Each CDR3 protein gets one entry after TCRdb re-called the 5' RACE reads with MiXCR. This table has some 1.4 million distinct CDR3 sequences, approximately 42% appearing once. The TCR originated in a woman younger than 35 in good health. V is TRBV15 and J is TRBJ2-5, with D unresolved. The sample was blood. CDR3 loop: CATSRGMAKETQYF. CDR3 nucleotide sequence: TGTGCCACCAGCAGGGGGATGGCTAAGGAGACCCAGTACTTC.